This T cell receptor (beta chain) was profiled in a study of T cells in Graves' hyperthyroidism and ophthalmopathy. Findings and limits, study-wide: The model foresaw ophthalmopathy a median around 6.4 months prior to onset.

RNA transcripts were the template for amplifying TCR beta CDR3 regions. First-round RT-PCR of the TCR CDR3 relied on the HTBI primer set. Each CDR3 protein gets one entry after TCRdb re-called the multiplex PCR reads with MiXCR. The sample yields over 200,000 distinct CDR3 sequences, 15% to 20% seen once. This clonotype was seen only a few times. Its specificity is unknown. Patients counted as stable if ophthalmopathy did not develop within 18 months. The CDR3 runs to 17 residues. Germline V lookup: CDR1 SEHNR, CDR2 FQNEAQ (reference sequence). The junction had 6 bases not matched to a gene; V was cut back by 1 base and J by 0 bases.

The chain has TRBV7-9 and TRBJ2-7; 10 nucleotides align to TRBD2. Sequencing was carried out using blood. The source is a man aged 50 to 59 with Graves' hyperthyroidism. CDR3 DNA sequence: TGTGCCAGCAGCTTAGGAGATAGCGGGAGGCGCTCCTACGAGCAGTACTTC. This sequence encodes CASSLGDSGRRSYEQYF.